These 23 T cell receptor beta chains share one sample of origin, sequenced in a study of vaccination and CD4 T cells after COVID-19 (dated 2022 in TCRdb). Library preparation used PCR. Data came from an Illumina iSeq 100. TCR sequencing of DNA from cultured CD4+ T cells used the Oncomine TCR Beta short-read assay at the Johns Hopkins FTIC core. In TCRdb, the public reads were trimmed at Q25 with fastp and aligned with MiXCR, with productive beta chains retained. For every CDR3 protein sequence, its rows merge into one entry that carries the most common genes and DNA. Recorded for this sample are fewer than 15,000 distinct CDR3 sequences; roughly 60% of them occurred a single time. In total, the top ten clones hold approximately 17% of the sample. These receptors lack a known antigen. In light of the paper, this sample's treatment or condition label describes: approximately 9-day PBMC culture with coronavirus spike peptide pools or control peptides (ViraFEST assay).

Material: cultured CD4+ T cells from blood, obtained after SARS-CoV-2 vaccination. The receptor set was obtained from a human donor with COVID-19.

CDR3 protein: CASRGGRSNSNQPQHF. In DNA, the CDR3 is TGTGCCAGCAGAGGGGGACGGTCGAATAGCAATCAGCCCCAGCATTTT. The chain links TRBV28 to TRBJ1-5, with D tentatively TRBD1 (6 bases). Trimming removed 6 bases from V and 0 bases from J, with 15 bases in between. The CDR3 contains 16 residues. Germline V gene sequence: CDR1 MDHEN, CDR2 SYDVKM.

The CDR3 bases are TGTGCCAGCAGTGACTCGGGGGCCGTCGGGAACACTGAAGCTTTCTTT. Translating it yields CASSDSGAVGNTEAFF. The chain recombines TRBV6-4 with TRBJ1-1; D is perhaps TRBD1 (6 bases). V was shortened by 0 bases and J by 1 base, with 12 bases between the two germline ends. Germline lookup yields CDR1 MRHNA and CDR2 SNTAGT. CDR3 length equals 16 residues.

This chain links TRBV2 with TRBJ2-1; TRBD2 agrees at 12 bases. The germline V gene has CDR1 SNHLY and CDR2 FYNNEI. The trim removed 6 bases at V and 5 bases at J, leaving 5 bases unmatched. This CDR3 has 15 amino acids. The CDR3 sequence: CASRDTSGGNNEQFF. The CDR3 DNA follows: TGTGCCAGCAGGGATACTAGCGGGGGGAACAATGAGCAGTTCTTC.

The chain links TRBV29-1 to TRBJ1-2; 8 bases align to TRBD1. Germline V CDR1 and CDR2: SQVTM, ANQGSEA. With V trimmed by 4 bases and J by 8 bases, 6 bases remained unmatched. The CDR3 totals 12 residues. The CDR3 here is CSVGAGGGGYTF. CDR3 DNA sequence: TGCAGCGTTGGCGCAGGGGGCGGGGGCTACACCTTC.

The CDR3 sequence is CSAPMPGTSGNTIYF. CDR3 DNA sequence: TGCAGTGCACCAATGCCGGGGACCTCTGGAAACACCATATATTTT. V and J are TRBV20-1 and TRBJ1-3, with a possible D match to TRBD1 (5 bases). Germline V gives CDR1 DFQATT, CDR2 SNEGSKA (reference sequence). Trimming cost V 6 bases and J 0 bases, with 15 bases left between them. The CDR3 runs to 15 residues.

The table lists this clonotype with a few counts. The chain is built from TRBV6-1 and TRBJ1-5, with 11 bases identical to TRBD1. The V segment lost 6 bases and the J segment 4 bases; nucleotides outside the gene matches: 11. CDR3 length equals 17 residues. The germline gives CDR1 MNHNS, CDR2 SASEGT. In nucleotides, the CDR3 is TGTGCCAGCAGGACCGAAACTGGGACAGGGGGTAATCAGCCCCAGCATTTT. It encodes CASRTETGTGGNQPQHF.

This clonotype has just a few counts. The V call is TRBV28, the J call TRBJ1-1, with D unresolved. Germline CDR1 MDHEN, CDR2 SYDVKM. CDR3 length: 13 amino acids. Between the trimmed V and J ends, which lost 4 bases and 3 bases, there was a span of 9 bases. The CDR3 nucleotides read TGTGCCAGCAGTTCGCCCCCGGACACTGAAGCTTTCTTT. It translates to CASSSPPDTEAFF.

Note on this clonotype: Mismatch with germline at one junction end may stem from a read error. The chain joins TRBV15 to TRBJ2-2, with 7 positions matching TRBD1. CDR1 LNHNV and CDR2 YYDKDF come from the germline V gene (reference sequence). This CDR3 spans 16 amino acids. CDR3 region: CATSRNMGTEHRGAVF. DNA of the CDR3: TGTGCCACCAGTCGTAACATGGGGACAGAACACCGGGGAGCTGTTTTT. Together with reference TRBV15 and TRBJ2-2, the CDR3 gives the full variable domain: DAMVIQNPRYQVTQFGKPVTLSCSQTLNHNVMYWYQQKSSQAPKLLFHYYDKDFNNEADTPDNFQSRRPNTSFCFLDIRSPGLGDTAMYLCATSRNMGTEHRGAVFGEGSRLTVL.

The CDR3 bases are TGTGCCAGCAGTTGGGGCGGGGTAATGAACGAGCAGTTCTTC. Amino acid sequence: CASSWGGVMNEQFF. The chain is built from TRBV12-3 or TRBV12-4 and TRBJ2-1; tentative D call: TRBD2 (6 bases). The CDR3 is made up of 14 amino acids. Trimming pared 4 bases from V and 10 bases from J, leaving 17 bases between.

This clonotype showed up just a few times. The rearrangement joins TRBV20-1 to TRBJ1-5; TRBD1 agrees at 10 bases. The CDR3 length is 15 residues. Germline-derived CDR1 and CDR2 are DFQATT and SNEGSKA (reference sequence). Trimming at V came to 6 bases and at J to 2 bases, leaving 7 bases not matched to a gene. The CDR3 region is CSASTGTGGNQPQHF. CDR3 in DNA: TGCAGTGCGTCAACCGGGACAGGGGGCAATCAGCCCCAGCATTTT.

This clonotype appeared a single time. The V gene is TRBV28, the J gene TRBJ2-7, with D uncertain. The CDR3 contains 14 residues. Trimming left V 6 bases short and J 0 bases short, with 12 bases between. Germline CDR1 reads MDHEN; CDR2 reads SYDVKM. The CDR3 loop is CASRKDNLSYEQYF. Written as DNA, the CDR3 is TGTGCCAGCAGAAAAGACAACCTCTCCTACGAGCAGTACTTC.

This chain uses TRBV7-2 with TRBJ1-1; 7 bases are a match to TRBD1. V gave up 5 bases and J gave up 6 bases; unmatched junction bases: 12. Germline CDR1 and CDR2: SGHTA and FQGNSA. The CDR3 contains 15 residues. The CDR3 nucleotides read TGTGCCAGCAGCGCCACGAACAGGGGTGCAGCTGAAGCTTTCTTT. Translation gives CASSATNRGAAEAFF.

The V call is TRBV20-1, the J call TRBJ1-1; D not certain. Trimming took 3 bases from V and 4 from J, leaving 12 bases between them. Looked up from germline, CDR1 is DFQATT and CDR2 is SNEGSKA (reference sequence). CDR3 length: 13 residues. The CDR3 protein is CSASRTAATEAFF. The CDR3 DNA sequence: TGCAGTGCTAGTCGGACTGCAGCCACTGAAGCTTTCTTT.

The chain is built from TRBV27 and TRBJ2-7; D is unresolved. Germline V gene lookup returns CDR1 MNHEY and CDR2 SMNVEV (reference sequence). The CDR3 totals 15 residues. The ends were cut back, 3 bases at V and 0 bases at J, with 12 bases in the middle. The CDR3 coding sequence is TGTGCCAGCAGTTTCGGGCAAAAGCGCTCCTACGAGCAGTACTTC. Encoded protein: CASSFGQKRSYEQYF.

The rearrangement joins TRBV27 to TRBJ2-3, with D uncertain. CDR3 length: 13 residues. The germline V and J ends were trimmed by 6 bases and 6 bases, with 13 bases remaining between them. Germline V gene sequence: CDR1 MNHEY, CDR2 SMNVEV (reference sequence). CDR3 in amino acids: CASSLRVYDTQYF. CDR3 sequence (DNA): TGTGCCAGCAGCCTCCGAGTATACGATACGCAGTATTTT.

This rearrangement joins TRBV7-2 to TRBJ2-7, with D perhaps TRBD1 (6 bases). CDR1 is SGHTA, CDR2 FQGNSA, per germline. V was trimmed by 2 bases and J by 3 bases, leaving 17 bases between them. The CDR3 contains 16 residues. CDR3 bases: TGTGCCAGCAGCTTAAGGCCCACAGGGAAGGGCTACGAGCAGTACTTC. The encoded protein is CASSLRPTGKGYEQYF.

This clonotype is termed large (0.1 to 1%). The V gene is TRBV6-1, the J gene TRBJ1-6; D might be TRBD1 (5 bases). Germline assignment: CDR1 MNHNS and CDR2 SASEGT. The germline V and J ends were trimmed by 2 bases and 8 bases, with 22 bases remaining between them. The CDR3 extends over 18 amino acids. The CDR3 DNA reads TGTGCCAGCAGTGAAAGGGGCCCTTTCATGTCCCCTTATTCACCCCTCCACTTT. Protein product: CASSERGPFMSPYSPLHF.

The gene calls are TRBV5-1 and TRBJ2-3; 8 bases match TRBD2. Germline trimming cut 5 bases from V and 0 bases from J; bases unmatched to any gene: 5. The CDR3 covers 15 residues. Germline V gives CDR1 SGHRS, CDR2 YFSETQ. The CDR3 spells CASRQLAVSTDTQYF. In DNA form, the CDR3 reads TGCGCCAGCAGACAACTAGCGGTTAGCACAGATACGCAGTATTTT.

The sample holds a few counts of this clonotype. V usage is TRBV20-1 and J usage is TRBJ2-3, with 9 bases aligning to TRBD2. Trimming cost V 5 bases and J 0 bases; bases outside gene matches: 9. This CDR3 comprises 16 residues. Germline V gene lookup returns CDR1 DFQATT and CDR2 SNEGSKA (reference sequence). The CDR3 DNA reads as TGCAGTGCTGGCGGACTAGCGAGGGTTAGCACAGATACGCAGTATTTT. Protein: CSAGGLARVSTDTQYF.

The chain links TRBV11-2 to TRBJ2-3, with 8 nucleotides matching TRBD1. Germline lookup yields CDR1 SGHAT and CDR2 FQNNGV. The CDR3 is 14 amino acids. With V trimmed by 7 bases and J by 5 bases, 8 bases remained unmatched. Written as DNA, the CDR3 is TGTGCCAGCACGAGGACAGGGCATGGAGATACGCAGTATTTT. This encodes CASTRTGHGDTQYF.

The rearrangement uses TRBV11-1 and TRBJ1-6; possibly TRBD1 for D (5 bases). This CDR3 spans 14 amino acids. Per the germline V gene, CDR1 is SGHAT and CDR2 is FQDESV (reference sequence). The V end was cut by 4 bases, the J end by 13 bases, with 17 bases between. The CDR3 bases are TGTGCCAGCAGCTACGTCTCCCAGGGTGTTCCCCTCCACTTT. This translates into CASSYVSQGVPLHF.

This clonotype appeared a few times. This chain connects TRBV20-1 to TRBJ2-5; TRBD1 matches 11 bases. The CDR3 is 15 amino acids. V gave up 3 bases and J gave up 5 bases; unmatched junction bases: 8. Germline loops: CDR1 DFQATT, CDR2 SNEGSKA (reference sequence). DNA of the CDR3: TGCAGTGCTAGCGTCGGGACAGGGGGGAGCGAGACCCAGTACTTC. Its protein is CSASVGTGGSETQYF.

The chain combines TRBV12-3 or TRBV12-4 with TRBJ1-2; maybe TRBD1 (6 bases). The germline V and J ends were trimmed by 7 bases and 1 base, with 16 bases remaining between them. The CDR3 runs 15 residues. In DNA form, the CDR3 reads TGTGCCAGCAATCCAACCGGGACATTTAACTATGGCTACACCTTC. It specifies CASNPTGTFNYGYTF.